Listed below are T cell receptor beta chains from one sample, sequenced in a study of shared clonotypes between healthy human individuals. Data came from immunoSEQ multiplex PCR; TCRdb stores just in-frame clones and leaves some out. This sample carries approximately 1.1 million clones, about 80% of them seen once, and the ten largest clones take 0.5% to 0.6%. The sample comprised memory CD4+ T cells from PBMCs. These receptors were collected from a man younger than 30 in good health. Some clones in this sample may be carry-over from other donors' samples. The CDR3 runs from the conserved cysteine through the conserved F or W. Each record gives: D gene, J gene, V gene, clone size, CDR3 DNA, CDR3 protein. D genes are given only for firm matches. Clone size is shown for a subset of rows, as once, few, many or a class of expanded clone.

>TRBD1|TRBJ2-1|TRBV19|.
TGTGCCAGTAGGACAGGGCCTTATAATGAGCAGTTCTTC
CASRTGPYNEQFF
>.|TRBJ2-1|TRBV9|.
TGTGCCAGCAGCGTAGTCCAGAAATACAATGAGCAGTTCTTC
CASSVVQKYNEQFF
>.|TRBJ2-5|TRBV7-9|.
TGTGCCAGCAGCCCAAGAAGGGGGGGGGAGACCCAGTACTTC
CASSPRRGGETQYF
>.|TRBJ2-7|TRBV11-2|once
TGTGCCAGCAGCTATTGGTCAATAGTCTACGAGCAGTACTTC
CASSYWSIVYEQYF
>.|TRBJ2-5|TRBV28|.
TGTGCCAGCAGTTTATCCCGGGAAGAGACCCAGTACTTC
CASSLSREETQYF
>.|TRBJ1-2|TRBV28|.
TGTGCCAGCAGGAGCGTAGGGCGCTATGGCTACACCTTC
CASRSVGRYGYTF
>.|TRBJ1-3|TRBV4-1|.
TGCGCCAGCAGCCAAGTCTTCCTCTCTGGAAACACCATATATTTT
CASSQVFLSGNTIYF
>.|TRBJ2-2|TRBV7-8|.
TGTGCCAGCGGTCCCCCTTGGCGAATAGGCACCGGGGAGCTGTTTTTT
CASGPPWRIGTGELFF
>.|TRBJ2-3|TRBV2|few
TGTGCCAGCGTTCAGGGTAGCACAGATACGCAGTATTTT
CASVQGSTDTQYF
>.|TRBJ1-2|TRBV2|.
TGTGCCAGCCTTCGGGGCCTAAACTATGGCTACACCTTC
CASLRGLNYGYTF
>TRBD2|TRBJ2-5|TRBV6-5|once
TGTGCCAGCACCTTAGCGGGGACCCAGTACTTC
CASTLAGTQYF
>TRBD2|TRBJ2-7|TRBV27|.
TGTGCCAGCAGCCCAGCGGGGCCGTCCCCCTACGAGCAGTACTTC
CASSPAGPSPYEQYF
>.|TRBJ1-2|TRBV6-6|.
TGTGCCAGCAGTTACGGAGGAGGGCAGGCCTATGGCTACACCTTC
CASSYGGGQAYGYTF
>.|TRBJ2-3|TRBV5-1|.
TGCGCCAGCAGCTTGGTAGATCCTAGCACAGATACGCAGTATTTT
CASSLVDPSTDTQYF
>.|TRBJ1-2|TRBV11-2|few
TGTGCCAGCAGCTTATACTATGGCTACACCTTC
CASSLYYGYTF